The present entry profiles one T cell receptor beta chain with its context. As yet, its antigen is unknown. Other nucleotide sequences in the sample specify the same CDR3. These data belong to a study of OX40 agonist ivuxolimab in advanced cancers. The wider study: Prior anti-PD-1, anti-PD-L1 or anti-CTLA-4 therapy did not bar entry, and about 38% had some. The study's findings and limits: In the 0.1 to 3.0 mg/kg range, CD4+ and CD8+ blood T cells had expanded clonally by week 6.

Sequenced by immunoSEQ multiplex PCR; TCRdb stores in-frame clones only, minus some. Among about 91,000 clones listed, approximately 90% were seen once. Any history of autoimmune disease or systemic immunosuppression disqualified patients. At baseline, cycle 4 day 1, and cycle 7 day 1, blood was sampled. The CDR3 spans 12 residues. V lost 3 bases, J lost 6 bases, and 7 bases lay in between. The germline V gene encodes CDR1 SNHLY and CDR2 FYNNEI. This receptor was taken from an adult with an advanced solid tumor such as melanoma, head and neck, liver or kidney cancer. Sample: CD4+ or CD8+ T cells sorted from blood, taken in a trial of the OX40 agonist ivuxolimab. The rearrangement joins TRBV2 to TRBJ2-3; the D is unclear. CDR3 bases: TGTGCCAGCAGTGAGGCTAGGGATACGCAGTATTTT. It specifies CASSEARDTQYF.